This T cell receptor beta chain was retrieved from a study of blood T cell repertoires in COVID-19. Study-level information: From the United States, Italy and Spain came samples of acute and convalescent COVID-19. The analysed material was cDNA or gDNA that came from T cells, B-cell-depleted T cells, or PBMCs.

The sample holds a few counts of this clone. Seattle patients were enrolled during active infection and followed longitudinally. Germline V gene lookup returns CDR1 MNHEY and CDR2 SVGAGI. Trimming took 4 bases from V and 0 from J, leaving 16 bases between them. This CDR3 contains 16 residues. Original processing methods: Nucleated cell counts were estimated from reference gene primer amplification. TCRdb's copy holds only in-frame clones and misses some; the assay was immunoSEQ multiplex PCR. V, J and clone size are those of that table, while D and trimming were read from the DNA. The table lists under 250,000 clones, 70% to 90% of them singletons, with approximately 2.3% in the top ten.

The chain employs TRBV6-5 and TRBJ2-7, with unresolved D. This TCR was sampled from a woman in her 70s with COVID-19, enrolled during active disease. Sequenced material: peripheral blood. CDR3: CASSFSSPLSSYEQYF. In DNA, the CDR3 is TGTGCCAGCAGTTTTAGTTCCCCCCTAAGCTCCTACGAGCAGTACTTC.